The clone carrying this T cell receptor beta chain came up a few times. Its antigen is not known. V was cut by 6 bases and J by 6 bases, with 21 bases left in between. Germline V CDR1 and CDR2: MNHEY, SMNVEV (reference sequence). The CDR3 runs 16 residues. The sample originates from a study of lymphopenia after photon versus proton radiotherapy. The study, taken as a whole, reports: Proton therapy kept repertoires fairly stable, unlike photons, which gained effector/memory cells. A bigger post-nadir fall in TCR diversity correlated inversely with survival time in deceased patients.

TCRdb keeps only in-frame clones here, not all; method: immunoSEQ multiplex PCR. The repertoire holds tens of thousands of clones, around nine tenths seen once, with around 50% in the top ten. Specimen: peripheral blood, collected from a patient treated with proton-based radiotherapy. The receptor was derived from a woman aged 55 to 70 with cholangiocarcinoma. Some clones in this sample may be carry-over from other donors' samples. The chain uses TRBV27 and TRBJ2-1; maybe TRBD2 (6 bases). The CDR3 bases are TGTGCCAGCAGGTCCGGCGGGGCGGGGTTACGCAATGAGCAGTTCTTC. Its protein is CASRSGGAGLRNEQFF.